This T cell receptor beta chain was recovered during a study of control samples from healthy donors and cancer patients. Profiling relied on immunoSEQ multiplex PCR, and the TCRdb table lists in-frame clones only, not all of them. Of around 150,000 clones detected, about 95% appear once; the ten largest clones hold around 15%. CDR3 size: 15 residues. Germline CDR1 reads SGHNT; CDR2 reads YYREEE (reference sequence). V lost 0 bases and J lost 1, with 9 bases in between. The chain combines TRBV5-4 with TRBJ2-3; either TRBD1 or TRBD2 may supply D (5 bases each). Sample: PBMCs. The receptor was derived from a man in his 60s with colorectal cancer. Written as DNA, the CDR3 is TGTGCCAGCAGCTTGGATGGGGACCGCACAGATACGCAGTATTTT. It specifies CASSLDGDRTDTQYF.